One and the same sample provided the 29 T cell receptor beta chains below, sequenced in a study of blood T cell repertoires in COVID-19. Profiling relied on immunoSEQ multiplex PCR, and the TCRdb table lists in-frame clones only, not all of them. Here the sample spans around 180,000 clones, around 82% being singletons. Sequencing was done on a sample of peripheral blood. Source of these receptors: a woman at least 80 years old with acute or convalescent COVID-19.

This clone has a handful of counts. V is TRBV5-1 and J is TRBJ2-7; 7 bases are a match to TRBD1. After removal of 0 bases from V and 4 bases from J, the junction contained 7 bases not matched to a gene. The CDR3 loop spans 15 amino acids. CDR1 and CDR2 (germline): SGHRS, YFSETQ. The CDR3 DNA reads as TGCGCCAGCAGCTTGGGCCCGACAGGGAATTACGAGCAGTACTTC. This gives the protein CASSLGPTGNYEQYF.

The rearrangement joins TRBV10-2 to TRBJ2-2, with D perhaps TRBD2 (5 bases). V lost 5 bases and J 5 bases, leaving 9 bases between the germline ends. The CDR3 has 13 residues. Germline CDR1 is WSHSY and CDR2 is SAAADI. Written as DNA, the CDR3 is TGCGCCAGCAGTCCGGACTTAACCGGGGAGCTGTTTTTT. Its protein product is CASSPDLTGELFF.

The rearrangement links TRBV5-4 to TRBJ2-2; 8 bases are a match to TRBD1. The V segment lost 2 bases and the J segment 4 bases; nucleotides outside the gene matches: 7. This CDR3 has 16 amino acids. Germline-derived CDR1 and CDR2 are SGHNT and YYREEE (reference sequence). As DNA, the CDR3 is TGTGCCAGCAGCTTTAACAGGGGGTTCGGCACCGGGGAGCTGTTTTTT. Protein product: CASSFNRGFGTGELFF. The whole variable domain, filled in from reference TRBV5-4 and TRBJ2-2, reads ETGVTQSPTHLIKTRGQQVTLRCSSQSGHNTVSWYQQALGQGPQFIFQYYREEENGRGNFPPRFSGLQFPNYSSELNVNALELDDSALYLCASSFNRGFGTGELFFGEGSRLTVL.

This clone was detected only a few times. The V call is TRBV7-9, the J call TRBJ2-3, with 8 bases lining up with TRBD1. The CDR3 totals 14 residues. Per the germline V gene, CDR1 is SEHNR and CDR2 is FQNEAQ (reference sequence). With V trimmed by 7 bases and J by 0 bases, 3 bases remained unmatched. CDR3 DNA: TGTGCCAGCACCGGACAGGGAAGCACAGATACGCAGTATTTT. Translating it yields CASTGQGSTDTQYF.

This clone was seen a single time. The rearrangement uses TRBV7-8 and TRBJ2-3; the match to TRBD2 covers 8 bases. J lost 5 bases, V lost 5 bases, and 9 bases had no gene match. CDR3 length equals 15 residues. The germline gives CDR1 SGHVS, CDR2 FQNEAQ. CDR3 coding DNA: TGTGCCAGCAGCAAATTCGGGGGGGCCATAGATACGCAGTATTTT. Its protein product is CASSKFGGAIDTQYF.

The gene calls are TRBV7-2 and TRBJ2-7; 8 bases match TRBD1. Germline CDR1 and CDR2: SGHTA and FQGNSA. The CDR3 consists of 13 residues. With 3 bases clipped from V and 4 bases from J, the junction kept 2 bases outside the gene matches. For the CDR3, the DNA is TGTGCCAGCAGCTTTGACAGGGGATACGAGCAGTACTTC. Protein product: CASSFDRGYEQYF.

The chain has TRBV7-8 and TRBJ2-1; 10 positions match TRBD2. The J segment lost 4 bases and the V segment lost 5 bases, leaving 8 bases of the junction unmatched. Per germline, CDR1 SGHVS and CDR2 FQNEAQ. The CDR3 consists of 16 residues. CDR3 protein: CASSVRGTSVYNEQFF. The CDR3 nucleotides are TGTGCCAGCAGCGTGCGCGGGACTAGCGTATACAATGAGCAGTTCTTC.

The genes are TRBV11-2 and TRBJ1-2, with D possibly matching TRBD1 (6 bases). Trimming left V 0 bases short and J 4 bases short, with 12 bases between. The germline V gene has CDR1 SGHAT and CDR2 FQNNGV. The CDR3 totals 15 residues. The CDR3, as DNA: TGTGCCAGCAGCTTAGAACAGGGTTCTACCTATGGCTACACCTTC. Translating it yields CASSLEQGSTYGYTF.

The chain is built from TRBV5-1 and TRBJ2-1, with TRBD2 identical over 9 bases. The CDR3 runs 17 residues. J gave up 3 bases and V 0 bases, and 7 bases lay outside the gene matches. The germline CDR1 and CDR2 sequences are SGHRS and YFSETQ. CDR3 sequence (DNA): TGCGCCAGCAGCTTGGCGGTGGGACTAGCAATCTACAATGAGCAGTTCTTC. Protein sequence: CASSLAVGLAIYNEQFF.

The rearrangement links TRBV7-9 to TRBJ2-1; D is perhaps TRBD2 (7 bases). CDR1 is SEHNR and CDR2 is FQNEAQ in the germline V gene (reference sequence). The CDR3 consists of 16 residues. Trimming removed 5 bases from V and 2 bases from J, with 16 bases in between. The CDR3 bases are TGTGCCAGCAGCCATTCAGGCGGGGGCACCTACAATGAGCAGTTCTTC. It yields the protein CASSHSGGGTYNEQFF.

J is TRBJ1-2 and V is TRBV4-3; TRBD1 matches at 7 bases. From germline, CDR1 is LGHNA and CDR2 YSLEER. Trimming removed 0 bases from V and 8 bases from J; junction bases left unmatched: 3. The CDR3 is made up of 13 amino acids. CDR3 sequence reads: CASSQDRDRGYTF. The CDR3 DNA reads as TGCGCCAGCAGCCAAGATAGGGACAGAGGCTACACCTTC.

Only one count was recorded for this clone. The chain employs TRBV19 and TRBJ2-7, with TRBD1 as a possible D gene (6 bases). CDR3 length: 16 residues. Germline assignment: CDR1 LNHDA and CDR2 SQIVND (reference sequence). Between the trimmed V and J ends, which lost 3 bases and 6 bases, there was a span of 21 bases. In nucleotides, the CDR3 is TGTGCCAGTAGTATTAGGGTACAGGGCCCCTTCGGCGAGCAGTACTTC. Translated, it gives CASSIRVQGPFGEQYF.

Only one count was recorded for this clone. The rearrangement joins TRBV7-8 to TRBJ1-4; possible D gene TRBD1, 5 bases. Germline CDR1 and CDR2: SGHVS and FQNEAQ. The CDR3 totals 15 residues. V shed 1 base and J shed 7 bases, with 13 bases lying between them. Here the CDR3 DNA reads TGTGCCAGCAGCTTAGGGGGGACTTTTGCTGAAAAACTGTTTTTT. This encodes CASSLGGTFAEKLFF.

This clone has just a few counts. The V gene is TRBV27, the J gene TRBJ2-5; maybe TRBD2 (5 bases). The CDR3 covers 15 residues. V lost 3 bases, J lost 4 bases, and 15 bases lay in between. Per the germline V gene, CDR1 is MNHEY and CDR2 is SMNVEV (reference sequence). The CDR3 nucleotides read TGTGCCAGCAGTTTGTACGGGGTACTAGGAGAGACCCAGTACTTC. Translating it yields CASSLYGVLGETQYF.

V is TRBV7-9 and J is TRBJ2-7; 14 bases fit TRBD2. This CDR3 spans 17 amino acids. Germline assignment: CDR1 SEHNR and CDR2 FQNEAQ (reference sequence). After removal of 5 bases from V and 5 bases from J, the junction contained 11 bases not matched to a gene. CDR3 sequence (DNA): TGTGCCAGCAGCGGTATGGCCGGGACTAGCGGGAGAAACGAGCAGTACTTC. Residues: CASSGMAGTSGRNEQYF. The whole variable domain, remainder taken from reference TRBV7-9 and TRBJ2-7, is DTGVSQNPRHKITKRGQNVTFRCDPISEHNRLYWYRQTLGQGPEFLTYFQNEAQLEKSRLLSDRFSAERPKGSFSTLEIQRTEQGDSAMYLCASSGMAGTSGRNEQYFGPGTRLTVT.

The chain uses TRBV19 and TRBJ1-1, with D tentatively TRBD1 (5 bases). Germline V gene lookup returns CDR1 LNHDA and CDR2 SQIVND (reference sequence). The CDR3 has 15 amino acids. With 3 bases removed from V and 0 bases from J, the gap between germline ends came to 11 bases. The DNA for the CDR3 is TGTGCCAGTAGTATTAGGCGACAGTTGAACACTGAAGCTTTCTTT. This translates into CASSIRRQLNTEAFF.

The chain combines TRBV18 with TRBJ2-3; D possibly corresponds to TRBD2 (5 bases). The CDR3 totals 14 residues. Germline V gene sequence: CDR1 KGHSH, CDR2 LQKENI. V lost 4 bases and J lost 0, with 8 bases in between. The CDR3 DNA sequence: TGTGCCAGCTCACTGTGGACTAGCACAGATACGCAGTATTTT. Its translation: CASSLWTSTDTQYF. The entire variable domain, with the rest obtained from reference TRBV18 and TRBJ2-3, is as follows: NAGVMQNPRHLVRRRGQEARLRCSPMKGHSHVYWYRQLPEEGLKFMVYLQKENIIDESGMPKERFSAEFPKEGPSILRIQQVVRGDSAAYFCASSLWTSTDTQYFGPGTRLTVL.

Only one count was recorded for this clone. V usage is TRBV29-1 and J usage is TRBJ1-1; maybe TRBD1 (6 bases). Germline V gene data show CDR1 as SQVTM and CDR2 as ANQGSEA. V was shortened by 6 bases and J by 3 bases, with 14 bases between the two germline ends. This CDR3 has 13 residues. In DNA form, the CDR3 reads TGCAGCGTCGCATTCGACAGGTACACTGAAGCTTTCTTT. Translated: CSVAFDRYTEAFF.

The chain couples TRBV18 to TRBJ1-1, with 7 bases aligning to TRBD1. Germline V lookup: CDR1 KGHSH, CDR2 LQKENI. Trimming removed 2 bases from V and 1 base from J; junction bases left unmatched: 4. This CDR3 is 15 amino acids long. Here the CDR3 reads CASSPNRGWNTEAFF. The CDR3 DNA follows: TGTGCCAGCTCACCAAACAGGGGCTGGAACACTGAAGCTTTCTTT.

The rearrangement joins TRBV27 to TRBJ1-6, with D possibly matching TRBD1 (5 bases). Trimming removed 5 bases from V and 1 base from J, with 12 bases in between. CDR1 MNHEY and CDR2 SMNVEV come from the germline V gene (reference sequence). This CDR3 spans 16 amino acids. In DNA form, the CDR3 reads TGTGCCAGCAGTCCTCGAACAGGTTCCTATAATTCACCCCTCCACTTT. This sequence encodes CASSPRTGSYNSPLHF.

This clone was detected only once. The V and J genes are TRBV27 and TRBJ2-7; D is uncertain. This CDR3 contains 14 residues. Germline-derived CDR1 and CDR2 are MNHEY and SMNVEV (reference sequence). V was clipped by 5 bases and J by 4 bases, with 15 bases between them. The CDR3 nucleotides are TGTGCCAGCAGTCACGACGGAGATGGGTACGAGCAGTACTTC. Amino acid sequence: CASSHDGDGYEQYF.

In this sample, this clone turned up a few times. The rearrangement links TRBV5-6 to TRBJ2-3; 7 bases map to TRBD2. V dropped 1 base and J dropped 5; count of bases not matched to a gene: 4. CDR1 is SGHDT and CDR2 is YYEEEE in the germline V gene. This CDR3 is 14 amino acids long. CDR3 nucleotide sequence: TGTGCCAGCAGCTTGCAGCGGGGTCAAGATACGCAGTATTTT. Translated: CASSLQRGQDTQYF.

This clone was observed a single time. The V and J genes are TRBV5-8 and TRBJ1-5; 7 bases align to TRBD1. Trimming cost V 0 bases and J 7 bases; bases outside gene matches: 7. Germline loops: CDR1 SGHTS, CDR2 YDEGEE. This CDR3 region has 15 residues. In DNA form, the CDR3 reads TGTGCCAGCAGCTTGGCGAGGGGGCGGAGGCAGCCCCAGCATTTT. Translation: CASSLARGRRQPQHF.

The V call is TRBV7-8, the J call TRBJ2-7; TRBD1 matches 9 bases. Germline CDR1 is SGHVS and CDR2 is FQNEAQ. The CDR3 sequence is 14 residues long. V dropped 4 bases and J dropped 2; count of bases not matched to a gene: 3. The CDR3 nucleotides are TGTGCCAGCAGCTGGGGACAGGGAGCCTACGAGCAGTACTTC. Its translation is CASSWGQGAYEQYF.

The sample holds one count of this clone. The chain links TRBV29-1 to TRBJ1-2; TRBD1 might be the D (6 bases). The CDR3 length is 14 residues. The ends were cut back, 0 bases at V and 5 bases at J, with 13 bases in the middle. CDR1 is SQVTM, CDR2 ANQGSEA, per germline. The CDR3 DNA is TGCAGCGTTGAAGACGACAGGAGGACTTATGGCTACACCTTC. Translated: CSVEDDRRTYGYTF.

The chain uses TRBV6-5 and TRBJ1-6; possibly TRBD1 for D (5 bases). The CDR3 runs 15 residues. Germline V gene sequence: CDR1 MNHEY, CDR2 SVGAGI. Trimming removed 6 bases from V and 3 bases from J, with 12 bases in between. Here the CDR3 DNA reads TGTGCCAGCAGCAGAGACAGTCACTATAATTCACCCCTCCACTTT. Residues: CASSRDSHYNSPLHF.

The rearrangement joins TRBV27 to TRBJ1-6; 7 positions match TRBD1. This CDR3 has 15 amino acids. In germline, CDR1 is MNHEY, CDR2 SMNVEV (reference sequence). Unmatched junction bases numbered 7, after V lost 6 bases and J lost 5 bases. The CDR3 DNA reads TGTGCCAGCAGCCTAGGGACAGCTAATAATTCACCCCTCCACTTT. Translation: CASSLGTANNSPLHF.

The rearrangement joins TRBV5-6 to TRBJ1-6; D remains ambiguous. Germline V gene sequence: CDR1 SGHDT, CDR2 YYEEEE. This CDR3 has 14 amino acids. V was clipped by 2 bases and J by 5 bases, with 8 bases between them. This CDR3 reads CASSFGVNNSPLHF. In nucleotides, the CDR3 is TGTGCCAGCAGCTTCGGGGTTAATAATTCACCCCTCCACTTT.

This chain links TRBV19 with TRBJ1-5; 8 positions match TRBD1. J lost 3 bases, V lost 8 bases, and 9 bases had no gene match. Germline-derived CDR1 and CDR2 are LNHDA and SQIVND (reference sequence). The CDR3 is 15 amino acids. The CDR3 is CASAGQGNSNQPQHF. The CDR3, as DNA: TGTGCCAGTGCAGGACAGGGTAATTCCAATCAGCCCCAGCATTTT.